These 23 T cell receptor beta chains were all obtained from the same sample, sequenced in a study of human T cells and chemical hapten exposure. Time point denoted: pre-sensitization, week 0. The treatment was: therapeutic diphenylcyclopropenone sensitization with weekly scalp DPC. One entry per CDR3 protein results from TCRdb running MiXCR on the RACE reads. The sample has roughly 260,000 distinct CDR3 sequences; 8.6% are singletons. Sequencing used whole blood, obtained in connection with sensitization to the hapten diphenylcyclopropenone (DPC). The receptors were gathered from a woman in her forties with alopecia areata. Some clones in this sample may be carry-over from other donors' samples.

The CDR3 sequence: CSARVRGSSAEQYF. The CDR3 DNA follows: TGCAGTGCTAGAGTGCGAGGGAGTTCCGCCGAGCAGTACTTC. V usage is TRBV20-1 and J usage is TRBJ2-7; tentatively, D is TRBD2 (5 bases). Germline-derived CDR1 and CDR2 are DFQATT and SNEGSKA (reference sequence). The CDR3 is 14 residues long. Trimming took 1 base from V and 6 from J, leaving 16 bases between them.

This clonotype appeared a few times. The CDR3, as DNA: TGTGCCAGCAGCCGGACTAGCGGCGCAGATACGCAGTATTTT. Translating it yields CASSRTSGADTQYF. V gene TRBV7-2 combines with J gene TRBJ2-3; TRBD2 aligns across 10 bases. From germline, CDR1 is SGHTA and CDR2 FQGNSA. V was pared by 5 bases and J by 4 bases, with 3 bases of the junction left unmatched. The CDR3 has 14 amino acids.

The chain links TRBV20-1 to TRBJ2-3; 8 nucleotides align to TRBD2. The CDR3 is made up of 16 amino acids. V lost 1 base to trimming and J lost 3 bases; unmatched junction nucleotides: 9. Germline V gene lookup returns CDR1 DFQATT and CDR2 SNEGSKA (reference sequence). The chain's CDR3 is CSARVPASGLTDTQYF. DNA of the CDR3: TGCAGTGCTAGAGTCCCGGCTAGCGGGTTGACAGATACGCAGTATTTT.

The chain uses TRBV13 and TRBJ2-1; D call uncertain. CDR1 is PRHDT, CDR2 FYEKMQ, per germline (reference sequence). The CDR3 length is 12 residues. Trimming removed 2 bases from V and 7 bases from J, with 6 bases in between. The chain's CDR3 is CASSLLVNEQFF. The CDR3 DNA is TGTGCCAGCAGCTTACTCGTAAATGAGCAGTTCTTC.

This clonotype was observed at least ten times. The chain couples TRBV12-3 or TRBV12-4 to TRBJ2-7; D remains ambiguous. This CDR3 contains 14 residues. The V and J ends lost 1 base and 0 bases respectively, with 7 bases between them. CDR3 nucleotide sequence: TGTGCCAGCAGTTTAGAGGGCAGCTCCTACGAGCAGTACTTC. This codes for CASSLEGSSYEQYF.

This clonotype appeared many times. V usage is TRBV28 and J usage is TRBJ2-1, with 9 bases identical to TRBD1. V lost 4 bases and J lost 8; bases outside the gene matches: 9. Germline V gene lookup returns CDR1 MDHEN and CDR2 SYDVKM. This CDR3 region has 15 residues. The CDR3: CASSSGQGAQHEQFF. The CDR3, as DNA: TGTGCCAGCAGTTCGGGACAGGGAGCTCAGCATGAGCAGTTCTTC.

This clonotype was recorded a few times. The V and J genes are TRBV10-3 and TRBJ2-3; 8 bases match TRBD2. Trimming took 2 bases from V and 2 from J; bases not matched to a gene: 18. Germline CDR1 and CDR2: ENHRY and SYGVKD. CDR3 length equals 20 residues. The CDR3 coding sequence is TGTGCCATCAGTGAGCCGCAGGGCGGGAGGTCCCGACGCGACACAGATACGCAGTATTTT. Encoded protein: CAISEPQGGRSRRDTDTQYF.

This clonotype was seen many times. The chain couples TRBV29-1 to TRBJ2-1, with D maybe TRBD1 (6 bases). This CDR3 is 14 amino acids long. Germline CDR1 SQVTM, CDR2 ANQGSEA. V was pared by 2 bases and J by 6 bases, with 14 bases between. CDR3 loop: CSVERQGIGNEQFF. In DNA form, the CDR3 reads TGCAGCGTTGAAAGGCAGGGGATCGGCAATGAGCAGTTCTTC.

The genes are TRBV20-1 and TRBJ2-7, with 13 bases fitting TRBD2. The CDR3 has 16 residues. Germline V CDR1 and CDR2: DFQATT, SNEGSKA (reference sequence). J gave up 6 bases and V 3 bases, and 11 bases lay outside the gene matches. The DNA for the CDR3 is TGCAGTGCTAGTGGGGGACTAGCGGGAAGGGGCCTCGAGCAGTACTTC. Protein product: CSASGGLAGRGLEQYF.

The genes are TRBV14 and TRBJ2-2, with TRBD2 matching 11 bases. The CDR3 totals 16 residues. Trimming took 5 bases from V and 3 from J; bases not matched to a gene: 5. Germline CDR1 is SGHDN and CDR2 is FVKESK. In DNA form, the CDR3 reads TGTGCCAGCAGCTCCCGACTAGCGGGATACACCGGGGAGCTGTTTTTT. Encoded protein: CASSSRLAGYTGELFF.

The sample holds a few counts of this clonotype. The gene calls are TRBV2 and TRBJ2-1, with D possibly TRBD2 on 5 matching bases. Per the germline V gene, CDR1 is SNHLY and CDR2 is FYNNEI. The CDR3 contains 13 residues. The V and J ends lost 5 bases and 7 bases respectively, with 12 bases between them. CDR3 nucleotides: TGTGCCAGCAGTCCCGTGAGGGAAAATGAGCAGTTCTTC. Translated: CASSPVRENEQFF.

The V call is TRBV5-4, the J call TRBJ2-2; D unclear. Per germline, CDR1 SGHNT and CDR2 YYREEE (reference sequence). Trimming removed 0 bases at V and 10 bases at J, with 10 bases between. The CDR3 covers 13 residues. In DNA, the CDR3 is TGTGCCAGCAGCTTGGCACAGACTCAGGAGCTGTTTTTT. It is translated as CASSLAQTQELFF.

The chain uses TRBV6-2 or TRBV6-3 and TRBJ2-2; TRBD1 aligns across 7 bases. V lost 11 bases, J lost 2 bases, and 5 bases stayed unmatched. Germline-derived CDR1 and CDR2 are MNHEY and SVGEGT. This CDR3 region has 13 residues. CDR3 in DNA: TGTGCCCACGAGGGGGCTAACACCGGGGAGCTGTTTTTT. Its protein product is CAHEGANTGELFF.

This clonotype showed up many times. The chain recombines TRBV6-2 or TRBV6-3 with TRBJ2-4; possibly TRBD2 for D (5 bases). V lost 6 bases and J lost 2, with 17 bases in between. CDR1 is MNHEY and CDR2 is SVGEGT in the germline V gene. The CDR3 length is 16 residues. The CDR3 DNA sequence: TGTGCCAGCAGCAAAACGGCTAGCCTGACCAAAAACATTCAGTACTTC. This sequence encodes CASSKTASLTKNIQYF.

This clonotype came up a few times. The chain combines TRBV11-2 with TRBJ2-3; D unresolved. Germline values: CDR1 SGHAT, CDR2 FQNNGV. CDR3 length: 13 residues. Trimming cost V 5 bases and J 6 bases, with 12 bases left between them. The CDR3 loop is CASSPPRWDTQYF. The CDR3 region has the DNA TGTGCCAGCAGCCCCCCCCGATGGGATACGCAGTATTTT.

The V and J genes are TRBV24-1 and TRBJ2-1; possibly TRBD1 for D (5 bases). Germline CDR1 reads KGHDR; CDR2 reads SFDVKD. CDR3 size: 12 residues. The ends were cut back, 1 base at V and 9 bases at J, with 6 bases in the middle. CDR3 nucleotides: TGTGCCACCAGTGATTTAGGGGTTGAGCAGTTCTTC. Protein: CATSDLGVEQFF.

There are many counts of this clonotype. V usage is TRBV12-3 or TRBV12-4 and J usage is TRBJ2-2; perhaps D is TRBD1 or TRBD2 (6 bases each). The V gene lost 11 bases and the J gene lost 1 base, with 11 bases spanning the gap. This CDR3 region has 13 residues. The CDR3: CAVEGGNTGELFF. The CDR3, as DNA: TGTGCCGTCGAGGGGGGGAACACCGGGGAGCTGTTTTTT.

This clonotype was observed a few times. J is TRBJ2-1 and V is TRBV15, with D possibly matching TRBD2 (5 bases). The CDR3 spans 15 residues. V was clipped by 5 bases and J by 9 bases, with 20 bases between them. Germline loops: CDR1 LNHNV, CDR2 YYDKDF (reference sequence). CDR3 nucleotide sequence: TGTGCCACCAGCGACCGGGATTCTATCATCGGTGAGCAGTTCTTC. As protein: CATSDRDSIIGEQFF.

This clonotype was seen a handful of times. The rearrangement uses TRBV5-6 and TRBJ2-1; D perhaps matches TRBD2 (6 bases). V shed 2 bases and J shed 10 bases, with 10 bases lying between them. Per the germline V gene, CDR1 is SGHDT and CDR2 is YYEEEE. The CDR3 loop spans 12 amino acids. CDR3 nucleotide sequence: TGTGCCAGCAGCTTCCCCGCGGGGGAGCAGTTCTTC. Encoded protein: CASSFPAGEQFF.

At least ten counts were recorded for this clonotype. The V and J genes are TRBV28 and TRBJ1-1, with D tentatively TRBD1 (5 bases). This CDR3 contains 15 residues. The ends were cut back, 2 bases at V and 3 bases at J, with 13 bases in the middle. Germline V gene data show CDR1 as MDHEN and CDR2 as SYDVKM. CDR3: CASSLGGSRDTEAFF. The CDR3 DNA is TGTGCCAGCAGTTTAGGGGGGTCGCGGGACACTGAAGCTTTCTTT. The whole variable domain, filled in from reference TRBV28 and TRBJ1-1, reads DVKVTQSSRYLVKRTGEKVFLECVQDMDHENMFWYRQDPGLGLRLIYFSYDVKMKEKGDIPEGYSVSREKKERFSLILESASTNQTSMYLCASSLGGSRDTEAFFGQGTRLTVV.

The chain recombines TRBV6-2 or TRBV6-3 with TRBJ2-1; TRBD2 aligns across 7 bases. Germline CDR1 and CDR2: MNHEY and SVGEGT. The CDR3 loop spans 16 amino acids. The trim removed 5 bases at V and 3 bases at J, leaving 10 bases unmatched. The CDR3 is CASSPWEGSYYNEQFF. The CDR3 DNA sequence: TGTGCCAGCAGTCCTTGGGAGGGGTCCTACTACAATGAGCAGTTCTTC.

This chain's CDR3 is CASRGRLPNTGELFF. In nucleotides, the CDR3 is TGTGCCAGCAGAGGACGCCTTCCGAACACCGGGGAGCTGTTTTTT. V and J are TRBV6-5 and TRBJ2-2; D gene uncertain. The ends were cut back, 6 bases at V and 0 bases at J, with 11 bases in the middle. The CDR3 is 15 amino acids. The germline gives CDR1 MNHEY, CDR2 SVGAGI.

The DNA of the CDR3 is TGTGCCAGCAGCTACCAGACCTATGGCTACACCTTC. Translated: CASSYQTYGYTF. The chain employs TRBV28 and TRBJ1-2; D is undetermined. This CDR3 spans 12 amino acids. Germline V gives CDR1 MDHEN, CDR2 SYDVKM. V gave up 6 bases and J gave up 4 bases, with 9 bases separating them.